These 21 T cell receptor beta chains were all obtained from the same sample, sequenced in a study of cytotoxic CD8 clonotypes in ibrutinib-treated CLL. Assay used: immunoSEQ multiplex PCR; TCRdb lists only in-frame clones, some missing. Among about 160,000 clones, about 80% were seen once, and the ten largest hold roughly 2%. Sample: PBMCs, taken after 12 months of ibrutinib treatment. Receptor source: a human donor with chronic lymphocytic leukemia.

The genes are TRBV6-5 and TRBJ2-2, with 7 bases matching TRBD1. Germline-derived CDR1 and CDR2 are MNHEY and SVGAGI. The CDR3 is 14 amino acids. The V and J ends lost 9 bases and 3 bases, in that order; junction bases with no gene match: 7. CDR3 coding DNA: TGTGCCAGTCGAACAGGGGCGGACACCGGGGAGCTGTTTTTT. It specifies CASRTGADTGELFF.

The V gene is TRBV19, the J gene TRBJ1-1; unclear D gene. The V end was cut by 7 bases, the J end by 5 bases, with 17 bases between. CDR1 is LNHDA, CDR2 SQIVND, per germline (reference sequence). This CDR3 contains 14 residues. CDR3 sequence: CASNMRRDWTEAFF. Written as DNA, the CDR3 is TGTGCCAGTAATATGAGAAGGGATTGGACTGAAGCTTTCTTT.

This chain joins TRBV15 and TRBJ2-7, with TRBD2 as a possible D gene (5 bases). V was pared by 1 base and J by 2 bases, with 9 bases between. The CDR3 consists of 14 residues. Germline CDR1 is LNHNV and CDR2 is YYDKDF (reference sequence). Here the CDR3 DNA reads TGTGCCACCAGCAGAGCGGGAATCACCTACGAGCAGTACTTC. It codes for CATSRAGITYEQYF. The complete variable domain, with remaining parts taken from reference TRBV15 and TRBJ2-7, reads DAMVIQNPRYQVTQFGKPVTLSCSQTLNHNVMYWYQQKSSQAPKLLFHYYDKDFNNEADTPDNFQSRRPNTSFCFLDIRSPGLGDTAMYLCATSRAGITYEQYFGPGTRLTVT.

For the CDR3, the DNA is TGTGCCAGCAGTCGCGGACTAGCGCCCCCCTACGAGCAGTACTTC. This gives the protein CASSRGLAPPYEQYF. The chain has TRBV27 and TRBJ2-7, with 9 bases lining up with TRBD2. Germline assignment: CDR1 MNHEY and CDR2 SMNVEV (reference sequence). This CDR3 has 15 residues. The V and J ends lost 5 bases and 2 bases, in that order; junction bases with no gene match: 7.

The V gene is TRBV11-2, the J gene TRBJ1-1, with D uncertain. V was pared by 5 bases and J by 0 bases, with 10 bases between. The CDR3 runs 14 residues. Germline assignment: CDR1 SGHAT and CDR2 FQNNGV. The CDR3 region has the DNA TGTGCCAGCAGCCCGGAAACCCTGAACACTGAAGCTTTCTTT. This translates into CASSPETLNTEAFF.

The chain employs TRBV7-2 and TRBJ2-7, with D perhaps TRBD1 or TRBD2 (5 bases each). Germline V gene lookup returns CDR1 SGHTA and CDR2 FQGNSA. V was clipped by 1 base and J by 3 bases, with 13 bases between them. The CDR3 has 15 amino acids. CDR3 amino acids: CASSLDWGRVYEQYF. The CDR3 nucleotides read TGTGCCAGCAGCTTAGATTGGGGACGAGTCTACGAGCAGTACTTC.

The chain links TRBV7-2 to TRBJ2-7; a weak D match, TRBD2 (6 bases). V was trimmed by 4 bases and J by 0 bases, leaving 16 bases between them. CDR1 and CDR2 from the germline V gene are SGHTA and FQGNSA. The CDR3 extends over 16 amino acids. This CDR3 reads CASSSADGGFSYEQYF. DNA for the CDR3: TGTGCCAGCAGCTCCGCCGATGGGGGGTTCTCCTACGAGCAGTACTTC.

The J gene is TRBJ1-4, the V gene TRBV6-1; weak D call: TRBD1 (5 bases). There are 14 residues in the CDR3. Germline CDR1 and CDR2: MNHNS and SASEGT. Trimming removed 6 bases from V and 7 bases from J, with 15 bases in between. The CDR3 loop reads CASRRTVGGEKLFF. The CDR3 DNA sequence: TGTGCCAGCAGGCGGACCGTGGGGGGTGAAAAACTGTTTTTT.

This clone appeared many times. The chain carries TRBV2 and TRBJ2-3; 7 bases fit TRBD2. Germline V CDR1 and CDR2: SNHLY, FYNNEI. V shed 9 bases and J 0 bases; nucleotides not matched to a gene: 15. CDR3 length: 17 residues. The CDR3 loop reads CARTRASSGQSTDTQYF. CDR3 sequence (DNA): TGTGCCAGGACCCGGGCATCTAGCGGTCAGAGCACAGATACGCAGTATTTT.

V and J are TRBV7-3 and TRBJ2-1; 7 bases are a match to TRBD2. Germline V gives CDR1 SGHTA, CDR2 FQGTGA. This CDR3 spans 15 amino acids. Unmatched junction bases numbered 9, after V lost 5 bases and J lost 5 bases. CDR3 bases: TGTGCCAGCAGCCGCGAGGGACTACGGAACAATGAGCAGTTCTTC. Protein product: CASSREGLRNNEQFF. Complete variable domain (other parts from reference TRBV7-3 and TRBJ2-1): GAGVSQTPSNKVTEKGKYVELRCDPISGHTALYWYRQSLGQGPEFLIYFQGTGAADDSGLPNDRFFAVRPEGSVSTLKIQRTERGDSAVYLCASSREGLRNNEQFFGPGTRLTVL.

The V gene is TRBV7-9, the J gene TRBJ2-1; D unclear. This CDR3 contains 16 residues. Trimming removed 2 bases from V and 8 bases from J, with 19 bases in between. Germline assignment: CDR1 SEHNR and CDR2 FQNEAQ (reference sequence). The CDR3 sequence is CASSLKSERPGYEQFF. The CDR3 nucleotides are TGTGCCAGCAGCTTAAAGTCTGAGCGCCCGGGCTATGAGCAGTTCTTC.

V gene TRBV21-1 combines with J gene TRBJ2-3; the D call of TRBD2 is as the table states it, not checked on the DNA. TRBV21-1 is termed a pseudogene. The CDR3 covers 18 residues. The chain's CDR3 is CASSALSFGVLIPDTQYF. CDR3 DNA sequence: TGTGCCAGCAGCGCCCTCAGTTTCGGGGTTTTGATCCCAGATACGCAGTATTTT.

This chain uses TRBV30 with TRBJ2-2; D is unresolved. This CDR3 is 13 amino acids long. Germline CDR1 and CDR2: GTSNPN and SVGIG (reference sequence). V shed 3 bases and J shed 1 base, with 6 bases lying between them. CDR3 nucleotides: TGTGCCTGGAGGGGCGTGAACACCGGGGAGCTGTTTTTT. Encoded protein: CAWRGVNTGELFF. Variable domain in full (rest from reference TRBV30 and TRBJ2-2): SQTIHQWPATLVQPVGSPLSLECTVEGTSNPNLYWYRQAAGRGLQLLFYSVGIGQISSEVPQNLSASRPQDRQFILSSKKLLLSDSGFYLCAWRGVNTGELFFGEGSRLTVL.

The rearrangement uses TRBV19 and TRBJ1-1; D is perhaps TRBD1 (6 bases). Per germline, CDR1 LNHDA and CDR2 SQIVND (reference sequence). Trimming stripped 5 bases from V and 7 bases from J, with 20 bases between. The CDR3 length is 15 residues. Here the CDR3 reads CASSSAGGGGLEAFF. For the CDR3, the DNA is TGTGCCAGTAGTTCCGCCGGGGGCGGGGGCCTTGAAGCTTTCTTT.

The gene calls are TRBV5-6 and TRBJ2-6; D may be TRBD1 (5 bases). There are 16 residues in the CDR3. CDR1 and CDR2 (germline): SGHDT, YYEEEE. V lost 1 base, J lost 0 bases, and 8 bases lay in between. CDR3 in DNA: TGTGCCAGCAGCTTGAGACAGACCTCTGGGGCCAACGTCCTGACTTTC. Translation: CASSLRQTSGANVLTF. Variable domain in full (rest from reference TRBV5-6 and TRBJ2-6): DAGVTQSPTHLIKTRGQQVTLRCSPKSGHDTVSWYQQALGQGPQFIFQYYEEEERQRGNFPDRFSGHQFPNYSSELNVNALLLGDSALYLCASSLRQTSGANVLTFGAGSRLTVL.

The chain is built from TRBV28 and TRBJ1-2; D ambiguous. Germline CDR1 reads MDHEN; CDR2 reads SYDVKM. The CDR3 is made up of 12 amino acids. V lost 8 bases to trimming and J lost 4 bases, with 11 bases between them. CDR3 loop: CASQVNPYGYTF. The CDR3 nucleotides read TGTGCCAGCCAAGTCAATCCCTATGGCTACACCTTC.

V usage is TRBV18 and J usage is TRBJ1-1; 7 bases fit TRBD1. After removal of 3 bases from V and 0 bases from J, the junction contained 7 bases not matched to a gene. From germline, CDR1 is KGHSH and CDR2 LQKENI. The CDR3 has 16 residues. This CDR3 reads CASSPSAGGMNTEAFF. DNA of the CDR3: TGTGCCAGCTCACCGTCGGCAGGGGGGATGAACACTGAAGCTTTCTTT.

The chain combines TRBV27 with TRBJ1-1; D not resolved. The CDR3 length is 13 residues. CDR1 is MNHEY and CDR2 is SMNVEV in the germline V gene (reference sequence). V lost 2 bases and J lost 1, with 5 bases in between. The CDR3 region is CASSLQRNTEAFF. CDR3 nucleotides: TGTGCCAGCAGTTTACAGAGGAACACTGAAGCTTTCTTT.

This clone was counted a single time. The chain is built from TRBV13 and TRBJ2-2; the match to TRBD1 covers 11 bases. Losses at the gene ends were 5 bases for V and 7 bases for J; bases not matched to a gene: 12. This CDR3 contains 17 residues. CDR1 is PRHDT and CDR2 is FYEKMQ in the germline V gene (reference sequence). This CDR3 is CASSPPYGQGANGELFF. The CDR3 DNA follows: TGTGCCAGCAGCCCCCCCTACGGACAGGGGGCCAACGGGGAGCTGTTTTTT. The full variable domain, its missing parts supplied by reference TRBV13 and TRBJ2-2, is AAGVIQSPRHLIKEKRETATLKCYPIPRHDTVYWYQQGPGQDPQFLISFYEKMQSDKGSIPDRFSAQQFSDYHSELNMSSLELGDSALYFCASSPPYGQGANGELFFGEGSRLTVL.

The chain carries TRBV19 and TRBJ1-2; possibly TRBD1 for D (6 bases). CDR3 length equals 15 residues. Trimming pared 10 bases from V and 3 bases from J, leaving 21 bases between. The V gene's germline CDR1 is LNHDA and CDR2 SQIVND (reference sequence). Here the CDR3 reads CATALGTLGYYGYTF. The CDR3 DNA follows: TGTGCCACCGCGCTCGGGACACTGGGGTACTATGGCTACACCTTC.

The gene calls are TRBV28 and TRBJ1-4; tentative D call: TRBD1 (6 bases). The CDR3 has 14 residues. The V end was cut by 8 bases, the J end by 6 bases, with 16 bases between. CDR1 and CDR2 from the germline V gene are MDHEN and SYDVKM. The CDR3 DNA sequence: TGTGCCAGCCGCCCTGGGGGGGCGCATGAAAAACTGTTTTTT. Translating it yields CASRPGGAHEKLFF. Full variable domain (missing parts from reference TRBV28 and TRBJ1-4): DVKVTQSSRYLVKRTGEKVFLECVQDMDHENMFWYRQDPGLGLRLIYFSYDVKMKEKGDIPEGYSVSREKKERFSLILESASTNQTSMYLCASRPGGAHEKLFFGSGTQLSVL.